Each of the 15 T cell receptor beta chains below was sequenced from the same sample in a study of T cell repertoires in cytomegalovirus infection. These TCRs' antigens remain unknown. TCRdb re-called the reads through MiXCR, storing one row per CDR3 protein. In the table there are 80,000 or so distinct CDR3 sequences, 20% to 30% of which are singletons. This sample comprised CD8+ T cells from cultured PBMCs, obtained from culture after CMV antigen stimulation. These TCRs come from a human donor in good health (CMV status not recorded). Some clones in this sample may be carry-over from other donors' samples.

This clonotype turned up a few times. The rearrangement uses TRBV3-1 and TRBJ1-1; D not certain. The CDR3 runs to 14 residues. V dropped 5 bases and J dropped 1 base, with 11 bases sitting between them. Germline V CDR1 and CDR2: LGHDT, YNNKEL (reference sequence). In DNA form, the CDR3 reads TGTGCCAGCAGCGCCGGAGGAGGGAACACTGAAGCTTTCTTT. Protein product: CASSAGGGNTEAFF.

The V and J genes are TRBV6-1 and TRBJ2-3; the match to TRBD2 covers 9 bases. V gave up 8 bases and J gave up 1 base; unmatched junction bases: 4. This CDR3 is 14 amino acids long. In germline, CDR1 is MNHNS, CDR2 SASEGT. CDR3 nucleotides: TGTGCCAGCTTTAGCGGGGGCCGCACAGATACGCAGTATTTT. Translating it yields CASFSGGRTDTQYF.

This clonotype has more than one count but fewer than ten. V gene TRBV7-9 combines with J gene TRBJ2-3; possibly TRBD2 for D (7 bases). Looked up from germline, CDR1 is SEHNR and CDR2 is FQNEAQ (reference sequence). The CDR3 covers 15 residues. V lost 5 bases and J lost 4, with 16 bases in between. This chain's CDR3 is CASSPFAGASDTQYF. The CDR3 bases are TGTGCCAGCAGCCCCTTTGCGGGGGCCTCAGATACGCAGTATTTT.

This clonotype has a count of ten or more. The chain combines TRBV19 with TRBJ2-5; D call uncertain. The CDR3 is made up of 16 amino acids. Germline CDR1 is LNHDA and CDR2 is SQIVND (reference sequence). Trimming pared 1 base from V and 1 base from J, leaving 13 bases between. CDR3 DNA sequence: TGTGCCAGTAGTATAGGAGCCTCGGCACCCCAAGAGACCCAGTACTTC. Amino acids: CASSIGASAPQETQYF. Supplemented by reference TRBV19 and TRBJ2-5, the full variable domain reads DGGITQSPKYLFRKEGQNVTLSCEQNLNHDAMYWYRQDPGQGLRLIYYSQIVNDFQKGDIAEGYSVSREKKESFPLTVTSAQKNPTAFYLCASSIGASAPQETQYFGPGTRLLVL.

The chain joins TRBV4-3 to TRBJ1-5; no clear D. V lost 1 base and J 3 bases, leaving 4 bases between the germline ends. This CDR3 comprises 13 residues. The germline V gene has CDR1 LGHNA and CDR2 YSLEER. CDR3 loop: CASSQALNQPQHF. CDR3 DNA: TGCGCCAGCAGCCAAGCCCTCAATCAGCCCCAGCATTTT.

This chain connects TRBV12-3 or TRBV12-4 to TRBJ2-5, with TRBD2 identical over 9 bases. The CDR3 covers 13 residues. V lost 3 bases to trimming and J lost 7 bases; unmatched junction nucleotides: 3. CDR3 coding DNA: TGTGCCAGCAGTTTCGGCGGGGGGGGGACCCAGTACTTC. Its translation is CASSFGGGGTQYF.

Ten or more counts support this clonotype. This chain connects TRBV12-3 or TRBV12-4 to TRBJ2-7; TRBD2 might be the D (6 bases). V lost 1 base, J lost 6 bases, and 10 bases lay in between. The CDR3 is 13 residues long. The CDR3 DNA reads as TGTGCCAGCAGTTTAGGGGGAGGTGGCGAGCAGTACTTC. Residues: CASSLGGGGEQYF.

This clonotype showed up just a few times. The J gene is TRBJ1-5, the V gene TRBV19; D is possibly TRBD1 (5 bases). Trimming left V 6 bases short and J 7 bases short, with 10 bases between. The CDR3 length is 12 residues. CDR1 is LNHDA and CDR2 is SQIVND in the germline V gene (reference sequence). CDR3 in DNA: TGTGCCAGTAGGGAACAGGAACAGCCCCAGCATTTT. This sequence encodes CASREQEQPQHF.

Note on this clonotype: A much larger clone is a single base away; this may be a read error. The chain combines TRBV27 with TRBJ1-2; 9 bases map to TRBD1. Looked up from germline, CDR1 is MNHEY and CDR2 is SMNVEV (reference sequence). CDR3 length: 15 residues. Here the CDR3 DNA reads TGTACCAGCAGCCGCGTCGGGACAGGGTCCTATGGCTACACCTTC. This translates into CTSSRVGTGSYGYTF.

Comments on this clonotype: Being one base from a much bigger clone, this may be a read error. This chain links TRBV5-6 with TRBJ1-1; the D gene is possibly TRBD1 (5 bases). Germline loops: CDR1 SGHDT, CDR2 YYEEEE. This CDR3 has 13 residues. The CDR3 loop is CVSYQDMNTEAFF. CDR3 DNA sequence: TGTGTCAGCTATCAGGACATGAACACTGAAGCTTTCTTT.

This clonotype was counted a few times. The chain uses TRBV29-1 and TRBJ1-1, with a possible D match to TRBD1 (5 bases). With 3 bases removed from V and 0 bases from J, the gap between germline ends came to 17 bases. There are 16 residues in the CDR3. Germline loops: CDR1 SQVTM, CDR2 ANQGSEA. The CDR3 is CSVDPGLGAVNTEAFF. CDR3 bases: TGCAGCGTTGACCCGGGCCTCGGGGCAGTGAACACTGAAGCTTTCTTT.

This clonotype has more than one count but fewer than ten. Here the CDR3 reads CAIEPGQGTYEQYF. CDR3 sequence (DNA): TGTGCCATCGAACCGGGACAGGGTACCTACGAGCAGTACTTC. The chain joins TRBV10-3 to TRBJ2-7; 9 nucleotides line up with TRBD1. The CDR3 has 14 residues. Per the germline V gene, CDR1 is ENHRY and CDR2 is SYGVKD. Losses at the gene ends were 8 bases for V and 2 bases for J; bases not matched to a gene: 7.

The chain couples TRBV27 to TRBJ1-2; D perhaps matches TRBD1 (6 bases). The CDR3 consists of 13 residues. Per the germline V gene, CDR1 is MNHEY and CDR2 is SMNVEV (reference sequence). The V end lost 5 bases, the J end lost 2 bases, and 9 bases lay between the germline ends. Here the CDR3 reads CASSEGGNYGYTF. The DNA for the CDR3 is TGTGCCAGCAGTGAGGGGGGCAACTATGGCTACACCTTC.

This sequence joins TRBV29-1 and TRBJ2-7, with TRBD2 identical over 8 bases. The CDR3 totals 12 residues. From germline, CDR1 is SQVTM and CDR2 ANQGSEA. The V gene end was trimmed by 7 bases and the J gene end by 0 bases; junction bases not matched to a gene: 2. The CDR3 reads CSGRGDSYEQYF. CDR3 coding DNA: TGCAGCGGGCGGGGGGACTCCTACGAGCAGTACTTC.

Ten or more counts support this clonotype. This chain links TRBV4-1 with TRBJ1-2; 10 bases are shared with TRBD1. CDR1 MGHRA and CDR2 YSYEKL come from the germline V gene. This CDR3 region has 18 residues. Trimming removed 3 bases from V and 1 base from J; junction bases left unmatched: 11. CDR3 nucleotide sequence: TGCGCCAGCAGCCAGTTTAATCCCGGGACAGGGGATAACTATGGCTACACCTTC. Protein product: CASSQFNPGTGDNYGYTF.